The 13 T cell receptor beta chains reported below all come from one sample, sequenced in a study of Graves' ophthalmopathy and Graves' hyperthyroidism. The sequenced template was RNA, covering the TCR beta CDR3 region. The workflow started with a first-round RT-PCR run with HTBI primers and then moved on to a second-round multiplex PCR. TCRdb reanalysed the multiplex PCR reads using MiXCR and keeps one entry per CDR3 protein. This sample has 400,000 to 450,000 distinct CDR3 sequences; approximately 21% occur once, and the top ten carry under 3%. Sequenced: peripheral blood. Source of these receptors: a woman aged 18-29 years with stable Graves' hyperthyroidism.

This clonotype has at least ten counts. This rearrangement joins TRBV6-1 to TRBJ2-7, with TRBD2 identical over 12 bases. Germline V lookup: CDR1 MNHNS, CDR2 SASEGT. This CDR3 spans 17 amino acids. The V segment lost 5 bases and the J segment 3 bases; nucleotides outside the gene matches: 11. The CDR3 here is CASSLSSGRDFGYEQYF. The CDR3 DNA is TGTGCCAGCAGTCTATCTAGCGGGAGGGATTTTGGCTACGAGCAGTACTTC.

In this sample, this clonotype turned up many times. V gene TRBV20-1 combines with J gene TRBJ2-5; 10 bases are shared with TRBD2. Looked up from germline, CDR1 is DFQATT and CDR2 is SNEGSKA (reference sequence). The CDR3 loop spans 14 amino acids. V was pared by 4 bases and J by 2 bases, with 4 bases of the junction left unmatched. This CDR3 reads CSATRGLAQETQYF. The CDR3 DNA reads TGCAGTGCTACCCGGGGACTAGCGCAAGAGACCCAGTACTTC.

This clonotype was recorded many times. CDR3 sequence: CSALGQLASGKQYF. As DNA, the CDR3 is TGCAGTGCGCTGGGACAGTTGGCTAGCGGAAAGCAGTACTTC. This chain connects TRBV20-1 to TRBJ2-7; D may match TRBD1 or TRBD2 (7 bases each). Germline V gene data show CDR1 as DFQATT and CDR2 as SNEGSKA (reference sequence). The CDR3 extends over 14 amino acids. V lost 6 bases and J lost 8, with 23 bases in between.

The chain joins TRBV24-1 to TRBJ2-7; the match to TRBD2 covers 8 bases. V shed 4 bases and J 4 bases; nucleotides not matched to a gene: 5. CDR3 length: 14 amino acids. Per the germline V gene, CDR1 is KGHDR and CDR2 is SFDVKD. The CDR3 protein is CATSDPRLAYEQYF. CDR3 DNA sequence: TGTGCCACCAGTGACCCACGACTAGCGTACGAGCAGTACTTC.

CDR3 DNA sequence: TGTGCCAGCAGCGAATCGGACCTTAACTATGGCTACACCTTC. The encoded protein is CASSESDLNYGYTF. The chain links TRBV6-1 to TRBJ1-2; D not resolved. Trimming shortened V by 6 bases and J by 1 base, and 12 bases separated the two germline ends. The V gene's germline CDR1 is MNHNS and CDR2 SASEGT. The CDR3 spans 14 residues.

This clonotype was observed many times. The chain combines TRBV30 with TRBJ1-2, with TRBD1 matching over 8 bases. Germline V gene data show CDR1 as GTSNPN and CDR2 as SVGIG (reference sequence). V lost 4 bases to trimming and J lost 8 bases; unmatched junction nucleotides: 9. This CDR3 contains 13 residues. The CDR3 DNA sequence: TGTGCCTGGACCATACAGGGGGAGGGAGGCTACACCTTC. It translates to CAWTIQGEGGYTF. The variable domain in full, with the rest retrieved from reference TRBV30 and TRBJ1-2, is SQTIHQWPATLVQPVGSPLSLECTVEGTSNPNLYWYRQAAGRGLQLLFYSVGIGQISSEVPQNLSASRPQDRQFILSSKKLLLSDSGFYLCAWTIQGEGGYTFGSGTRLTVV.

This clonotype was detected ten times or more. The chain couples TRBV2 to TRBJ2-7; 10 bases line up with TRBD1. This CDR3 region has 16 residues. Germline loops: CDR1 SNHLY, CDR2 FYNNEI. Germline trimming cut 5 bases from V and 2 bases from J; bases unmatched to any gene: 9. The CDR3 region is CASSLIRDRGTYEQYF. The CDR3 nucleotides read TGTGCCAGCAGTCTTATCCGGGACAGGGGAACCTACGAGCAGTACTTC. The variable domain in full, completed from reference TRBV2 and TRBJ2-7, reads EPEVTQTPSHQVTQMGQEVILRCVPISNHLYFYWYRQILGQKVEFLVSFYNNEISEKSEIFDDQFSVERPDGSNFTLKIRSTKLEDSAMYFCASSLIRDRGTYEQYFGPGTRLTVT.

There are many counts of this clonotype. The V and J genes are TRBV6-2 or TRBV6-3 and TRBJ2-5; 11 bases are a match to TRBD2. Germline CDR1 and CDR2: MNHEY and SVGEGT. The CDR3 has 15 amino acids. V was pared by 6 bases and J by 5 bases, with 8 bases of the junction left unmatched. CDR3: CASRILAGGWETQYF. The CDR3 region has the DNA TGTGCCAGCAGGATCCTAGCGGGAGGCTGGGAGACCCAGTACTTC.

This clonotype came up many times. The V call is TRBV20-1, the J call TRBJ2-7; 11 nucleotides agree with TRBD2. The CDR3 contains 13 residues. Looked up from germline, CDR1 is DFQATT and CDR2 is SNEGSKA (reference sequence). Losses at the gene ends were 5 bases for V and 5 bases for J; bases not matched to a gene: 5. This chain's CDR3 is CSAGTSGGDEQYF. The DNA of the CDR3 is TGCAGTGCTGGGACTAGCGGAGGCGACGAGCAGTACTTC.

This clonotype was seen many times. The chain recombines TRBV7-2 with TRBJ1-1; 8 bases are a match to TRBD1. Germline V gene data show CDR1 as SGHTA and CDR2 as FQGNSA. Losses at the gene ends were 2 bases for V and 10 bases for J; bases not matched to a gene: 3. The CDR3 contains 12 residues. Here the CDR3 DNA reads TGTGCCAGCAGCTTAAGGCAGGGGGCAGCTTTCTTT. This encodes CASSLRQGAAFF.

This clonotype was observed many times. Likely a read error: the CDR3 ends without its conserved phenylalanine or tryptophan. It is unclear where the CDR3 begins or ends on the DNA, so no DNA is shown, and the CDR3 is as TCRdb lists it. This CDR3 reads CAWSPRTS. The V call is TRBV30, the J call TRBJ2-7; TRBD2, the table's D call, lacks a check against the DNA. Inclusive of both ends, the CDR3 amounts to 8 amino acids. The germline V gene has CDR1 GTSNPN and CDR2 SVGIG (reference sequence).

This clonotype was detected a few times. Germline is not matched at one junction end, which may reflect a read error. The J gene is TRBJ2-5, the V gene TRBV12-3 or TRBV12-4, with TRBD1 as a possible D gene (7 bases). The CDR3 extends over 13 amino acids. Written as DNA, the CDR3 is TGTGCCGGCAGGGGGGACCTCCAAGAGACCCAGTACTTC. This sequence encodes CAGRGDLQETQYF.

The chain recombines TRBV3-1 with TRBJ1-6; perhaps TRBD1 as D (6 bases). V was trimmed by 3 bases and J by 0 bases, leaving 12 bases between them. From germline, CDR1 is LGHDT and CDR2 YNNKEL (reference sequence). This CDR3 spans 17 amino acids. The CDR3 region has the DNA TGTGCCAGCAGCCACTCGACAGGTTTCTCCTATAATTCACCCCTCCACTTT. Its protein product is CASSHSTGFSYNSPLHF.